This TCR beta chain comes out of a study of cytomegalovirus exposure and HLA in healthy donors. As for the study in general: As an earlier analysis found, roughly 180 million T cells yielded about 120 million unique TCR beta sequences.

Germline V lookup: CDR1 GTSNPN, CDR2 SVGIG (reference sequence). V was cut by 0 bases and J by 12 bases, with 12 bases left in between. CDR3 length: 13 residues. A remark on this clone: Its cognate antigen is unknown.

PCR primers comprised 60 Vbeta and 13 Jbeta primers. The data were produced by immunoSEQ multiplex PCR, yet TCRdb's version contains in-frame clones alone and is incomplete. Recorded for this sample: around 65,000 clones. Regarding the study as a whole: In a later analysis, TCR beta V- and J-gene trimming showed a link to a missense DCLRE1C variant. Rarity marked most TCR sequences, yet some public TCRs occurred in many donors.

The receptor was isolated from a man aged 25 to 45 in good health and CMV-seropositive. Input material: PBMCs. The J gene is TRBJ1-6, the V gene TRBV30, with D maybe TRBD1 (6 bases). The CDR3 nucleotides are TGTGCCTGGAGTGTTGTTCCAGGGGAACCCCTCCACTTT. It translates to CAWSVVPGEPLHF.